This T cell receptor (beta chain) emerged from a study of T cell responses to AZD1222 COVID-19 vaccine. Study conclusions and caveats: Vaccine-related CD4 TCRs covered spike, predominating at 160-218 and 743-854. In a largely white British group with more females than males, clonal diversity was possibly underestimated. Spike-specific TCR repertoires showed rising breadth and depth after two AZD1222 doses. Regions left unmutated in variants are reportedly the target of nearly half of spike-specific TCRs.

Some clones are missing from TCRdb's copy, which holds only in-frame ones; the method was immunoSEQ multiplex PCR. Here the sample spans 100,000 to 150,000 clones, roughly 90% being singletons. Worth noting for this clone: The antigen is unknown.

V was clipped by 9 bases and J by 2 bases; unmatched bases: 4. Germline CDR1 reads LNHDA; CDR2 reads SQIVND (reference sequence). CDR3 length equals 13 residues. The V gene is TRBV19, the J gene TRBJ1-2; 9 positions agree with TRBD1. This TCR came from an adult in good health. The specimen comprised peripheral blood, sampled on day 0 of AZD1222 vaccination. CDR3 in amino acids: CASGTGMNYGYTF. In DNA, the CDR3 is TGTGCCAGCGGGACAGGGATGAACTATGGCTACACCTTC.